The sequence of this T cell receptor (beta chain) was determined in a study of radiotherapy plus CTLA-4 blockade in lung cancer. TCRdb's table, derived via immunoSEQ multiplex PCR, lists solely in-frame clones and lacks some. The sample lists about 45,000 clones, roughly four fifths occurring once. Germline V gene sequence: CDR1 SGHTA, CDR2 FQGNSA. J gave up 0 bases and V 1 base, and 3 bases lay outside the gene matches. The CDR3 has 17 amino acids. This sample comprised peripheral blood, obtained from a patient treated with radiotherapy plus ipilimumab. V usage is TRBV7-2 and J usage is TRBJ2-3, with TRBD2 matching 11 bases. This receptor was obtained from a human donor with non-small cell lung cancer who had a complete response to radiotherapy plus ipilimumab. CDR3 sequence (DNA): TGTGCCAGCAGCTTAGGGACTAGCGGGTCTAGCACAGATACGCAGTATTTT. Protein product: CASSLGTSGSSTDTQYF.